A few counts support the clone carrying this T cell receptor (beta chain). The antigen is unknown. The sample originates from a study of T-cell reconstitution after alpha-beta-depleted transplantation in children. Whole-study results and caveats: TCRbeta diversity was high at day 60 in some patients (a result of surviving recipient T cells and thymic progenitors). There were reportedly several hundred expanded graft clones from which alpha-beta T cells came about two months after transplant. T cells produced anew were the main source of T-cell counts and diversity one year after transplant.

Unique molecular identifiers were incorporated when the TCRbeta library was constructed. TCRdb processed the PCR reads anew with MiXCR; each CDR3 protein has one entry. The sample lists 97,000 or so distinct CDR3 sequences, around 7.8% occurring once. The CDR3 is 12 residues long. V gave up 2 bases and J gave up 8 bases, with 7 bases separating them. Germline assignment: CDR1 SGHDT and CDR2 YYEEEE. The sample in question was PBMCs, obtained before TCRalphabeta/CD19-depleted stem cell transplant. The V call is TRBV5-6, the J call TRBJ1-4; D is unresolved. This TCR was recovered from a boy aged 2 to 10 with acute lymphoblastic leukemia, due to receive a stem cell transplant. The CDR3 sequence: CASSFGGEKLFF. CDR3 nucleotides: TGTGCCAGCAGCTTCGGAGGGGAAAAACTGTTTTTT.